The 25 T cell receptor beta chains listed next were all sequenced from one sample in a study of human T cells and chemical hapten exposure. TCRdb re-derived calls from the RACE reads in MiXCR, one entry per CDR3 protein. The data show approximately 50,000 distinct CDR3 sequences, about 11% seen once. Time point meaning: pre-sensitization, week 0. The treatment was: therapeutic diphenylcyclopropenone sensitization with weekly scalp DPC. Material: whole blood, obtained in connection with sensitization to the hapten diphenylcyclopropenone (DPC). These TCRs come from a middle-aged woman with alopecia areata. Some clones in this sample may be carry-over from other donors' samples.

This clonotype has a handful of counts. The chain joins TRBV29-1 to TRBJ1-3; D is uncertain. Trimming removed 7 bases from V and 5 bases from J, with 9 bases in between. Germline CDR1 is SQVTM and CDR2 is ANQGSEA. The CDR3 has 11 amino acids. CDR3 coding DNA: TGCAGCGGGGAGGTGCGAAACACCATATATTTT. Protein sequence: CSGEVRNTIYF.

Regarding this clonotype: This may come from a read error, since a much larger clone is one base off. V usage is TRBV28 and J usage is TRBJ1-1; D call uncertain. The germline V and J ends were trimmed by 6 bases and 5 bases, with 7 bases remaining between them. CDR1 is MDHEN and CDR2 is SYDVKM in the germline V gene. The CDR3 totals 11 residues. The CDR3 DNA follows: TGTGCCAGCAGCCCCGGAACTGAAGCTTTCTTT. Translating it yields CASSPGTEAFF. Supplemented by reference TRBV28 and TRBJ1-1, the full variable domain reads DVKVTQSSRYLVKRTGEKVFLECVQDMDHENMFWYRQDPGLGLRLIYFSYDVKMKEKGDIPEGYSVSREKKERFSLILESASTNQTSMYLCASSPGTEAFFGQGTRLTVV.

This clonotype was counted only a few times. This rearrangement joins TRBV18 to TRBJ1-1; D is undetermined. CDR1 and CDR2 (germline): KGHSH, LQKENI. V lost 3 bases, J lost 0 bases, and 8 bases lay in between. This CDR3 contains 14 residues. This chain's CDR3 is CASSPAVMNTEAFF. As DNA, the CDR3 is TGTGCCAGCTCACCGGCCGTTATGAACACTGAAGCTTTCTTT.

The V call is TRBV9, the J call TRBJ1-1; weak D call: TRBD1 (6 bases). The CDR3 is made up of 15 amino acids. Germline lookup yields CDR1 SGDLS and CDR2 YYNGEE. Trimming left V 4 bases short and J 6 bases short, with 19 bases between. The CDR3, as DNA: TGTGCCAGCAGCCCCCCTTGGGCAGGGGACGCTGAAGCTTTCTTT. Translation: CASSPPWAGDAEAFF.

This clonotype turned up a few times. The gene calls are TRBV7-2 and TRBJ2-3; D unclear. Germline V gene sequence: CDR1 SGHTA, CDR2 FQGNSA. V shed 3 bases and J shed 1 base, with 5 bases lying between them. The CDR3 loop spans 13 amino acids. CDR3 sequence: CASSFRGTDTQYF. As DNA, the CDR3 is TGTGCCAGCAGCTTCCGGGGCACAGATACGCAGTATTTT. The full variable domain, its missing parts supplied by reference TRBV7-2 and TRBJ2-3, is GAGVSQSPSNKVTEKGKDVELRCDPISGHTALYWYRQSLGQGLEFLIYFQGNSAPDKSGLPSDRFSAERTGGSVSTLTIQRTQQEDSAVYLCASSFRGTDTQYFGPGTRLTVL.

This clonotype has only a few counts. The V call is TRBV12-3 or TRBV12-4, the J call TRBJ2-1; TRBD1 might be the D (6 bases). The CDR3 runs to 17 residues. V shed 7 bases and J shed 9 bases, with 28 bases lying between them. In DNA form, the CDR3 reads TGTGCCAGCACCCTTTACCTTCCCGACGTACAGGGCGGTGAGCAGTTCTTC. It codes for CASTLYLPDVQGGEQFF.

This clonotype was picked up many times. The chain employs TRBV18 and TRBJ2-7, with 10 bases lining up with TRBD1. This CDR3 spans 13 amino acids. The germline gives CDR1 KGHSH, CDR2 LQKENI. V lost 7 bases to trimming and J lost 5 bases; unmatched junction nucleotides: 5. Written as DNA, the CDR3 is TGTGCCAGCTTAGGACAGGGGGACGACGAGCAGTACTTC. Amino acid sequence: CASLGQGDDEQYF.

The genes are TRBV18 and TRBJ2-1; D possibly corresponds to TRBD1 (5 bases). The CDR3 extends over 18 amino acids. Deletions cut 3 bases from V and 0 bases from J, with 18 bases between. Germline V CDR1 and CDR2: KGHSH, LQKENI. The CDR3 DNA follows: TGTGCCAGCTCACCGCAGGGCCGGCAGTGGGACTCCTACAATGAGCAGTTCTTC. It encodes CASSPQGRQWDSYNEQFF.

This clonotype came up a few times. This chain connects TRBV7-2 to TRBJ1-5; D gene unclear. Trimming shortened V by 2 bases and J by 0 bases, and 11 bases separated the two germline ends. Germline CDR1 SGHTA, CDR2 FQGNSA. This CDR3 spans 16 amino acids. Here the CDR3 DNA reads TGTGCCAGCAGCTTATTGGGCAGGAATAGCAATCAGCCCCAGCATTTT. Translation: CASSLLGRNSNQPQHF.

This clonotype was found a few times. V gene TRBV11-2 combines with J gene TRBJ2-7; the match to TRBD2 covers 7 bases. Germline CDR1 reads SGHAT; CDR2 reads FQNNGV. J lost 3 bases, V lost 0 bases, and 5 bases had no gene match. This CDR3 region has 15 residues. The CDR3 sequence: CASSLDSGQIYEQYF. Written as DNA, the CDR3 is TGTGCCAGCAGCTTAGATAGCGGGCAGATCTACGAGCAGTACTTC.

Notes on this clonotype: One base away lies a much larger clone, so this may be a sequencing read error. The gene calls are TRBV6-6 and TRBJ1-1, with D possibly being TRBD1 (5 bases). The CDR3 length is 14 residues. Looked up from germline, CDR1 is MNHNY and CDR2 is SVGAGI (reference sequence). In DNA, the CDR3 is TGTGCCAGCAGTCTAGGGGTAAGGAACTCTGAAGCTTTCTTT. Its translation is CASSLGVRNSEAFF.

The table lists this clonotype with many counts. The genes are TRBV18 and TRBJ2-7; D is ambiguous. V dropped 3 bases and J dropped 4 bases, with 10 bases sitting between them. The germline V gene has CDR1 KGHSH and CDR2 LQKENI. CDR3 length: 13 amino acids. This CDR3 is CASSPYTTYEQYF. In DNA form, the CDR3 reads TGTGCCAGCTCACCTTATACGACTTACGAGCAGTACTTC.

This clonotype was observed many times. CDR3 in DNA: TGTGCCAGCTCACCGGGGACTAGCGTCAAAGAGACCCAGTACTTC. Its translation is CASSPGTSVKETQYF. V gene TRBV18 combines with J gene TRBJ2-5; 10 nucleotides agree with TRBD2. Losses at the gene ends were 3 bases for V and 3 bases for J; bases not matched to a gene: 4. CDR1 is KGHSH, CDR2 LQKENI, per germline. The CDR3 covers 15 residues.

This clonotype was counted ten times or more. This sequence joins TRBV24-1 and TRBJ1-5; D might be TRBD1 (5 bases). The CDR3 length is 14 residues. CDR1 and CDR2 (germline): KGHDR, SFDVKD. V lost 4 bases to trimming and J lost 7 bases, with 13 bases between them. The chain's CDR3 is CATSEAGTLQPQHF. The CDR3 nucleotides are TGTGCCACCAGTGAGGCAGGGACCTTACAGCCCCAGCATTTT.

This clonotype was seen at least ten times. This chain joins TRBV6-6 and TRBJ2-1, with 9 bases that match TRBD2. J lost 4 bases, V lost 5 bases, and 9 bases had no gene match. This CDR3 has 16 amino acids. Per the germline V gene, CDR1 is MNHNY and CDR2 is SVGAGI (reference sequence). The CDR3 region has the DNA TGTGCCAGCAGTCCGAAGCGGGGGGCTCTGTACAATGAGCAGTTCTTC. This gives the protein CASSPKRGALYNEQFF.

This clonotype has more than one count but fewer than ten. The genes are TRBV12-3 or TRBV12-4 and TRBJ1-1; 7 bases map to TRBD1. The J segment lost 5 bases and the V segment lost 5 bases, leaving 11 bases of the junction unmatched. The length of the CDR3 is 15 residues. In DNA, the CDR3 is TGTGCCAGCAGTCTCGGACAGGCTCAAAGGACTGAAGCTTTCTTT. It translates to CASSLGQAQRTEAFF.

This clonotype has at least ten counts. The V and J genes are TRBV7-2 and TRBJ2-3; maybe TRBD2 (5 bases). Germline V CDR1 and CDR2: SGHTA, FQGNSA. The V end lost 5 bases, the J end lost 0 bases, and 15 bases lay between the germline ends. The CDR3 is 16 residues long. CDR3: CASSPSRGFSTDTQYF. The CDR3 DNA reads TGTGCCAGCAGCCCTTCCCGAGGGTTTAGCACAGATACGCAGTATTTT. Full variable domain (missing parts from reference TRBV7-2 and TRBJ2-3): GAGVSQSPSNKVTEKGKDVELRCDPISGHTALYWYRQSLGQGLEFLIYFQGNSAPDKSGLPSDRFSAERTGGSVSTLTIQRTQQEDSAVYLCASSPSRGFSTDTQYFGPGTRLTVL.

This chain uses TRBV9 with TRBJ1-1; no clear D gene. V was clipped by 2 bases and J by 7 bases, with 15 bases between them. The CDR3 covers 14 residues. CDR1 and CDR2 (germline): SGDLS, YYNGEE. The chain's CDR3 is CASSVGRVPGEAFF. DNA for the CDR3: TGTGCCAGCAGCGTCGGAAGGGTACCAGGTGAAGCTTTCTTT.

This clonotype turned up a few times. The J gene is TRBJ2-3, the V gene TRBV20-1; D call uncertain. The CDR3 has 13 amino acids. CDR1 is DFQATT and CDR2 is SNEGSKA in the germline V gene (reference sequence). CDR3 nucleotide sequence: TGCAGCTTCCAACCTTACGGCTCAGATACGCAGTATTTT. This encodes CSFQPYGSDTQYF.

This clonotype showed up many times. This chain joins TRBV12-3 or TRBV12-4 and TRBJ1-1; TRBD1 aligns across 7 bases. Germline trimming cut 7 bases from V and 4 bases from J; bases unmatched to any gene: 9. This CDR3 region has 14 residues. CDR3 coding DNA: TGTGCCAGCACCGAGGGACAGTACATCACTGAAGCTTTCTTT. This sequence encodes CASTEGQYITEAFF.

This clonotype was picked up many times. J is TRBJ2-1 and V is TRBV18; D ambiguous. V was trimmed by 2 bases and J by 10 bases, leaving 6 bases between them. This CDR3 has 11 residues. CDR1 and CDR2 (germline): KGHSH, LQKENI. CDR3 region: CASSPTGEQFF. The CDR3 DNA is TGTGCCAGCTCACCAACGGGCGAGCAGTTCTTC.

This clonotype was detected a few times. The chain couples TRBV5-1 to TRBJ2-5, with a possible D match to TRBD1 (5 bases). Trimming removed 5 bases at V and 4 bases at J, with 15 bases between. The germline V gene encodes CDR1 SGHRS and CDR2 YFSETQ. The CDR3 runs 14 residues. CDR3 sequence (DNA): TGCGCCAGCAGGCCCCGACAGAACTCAGAGACCCAGTACTTC. Protein: CASRPRQNSETQYF.

The table lists this clonotype with a few counts. The rearrangement uses TRBV11-2 and TRBJ2-7; TRBD2 matches at 13 bases. This CDR3 is built from 17 residues. CDR1 and CDR2 (germline): SGHAT, FQNNGV. J gave up 5 bases and V 1 base, and 8 bases lay outside the gene matches. The DNA for the CDR3 is TGTGCCAGCAGCTTAGTCGGACTAGCGGGAGTCCAACACGAGCAGTACTTC. It yields the protein CASSLVGLAGVQHEQYF. Filled out from reference TRBV11-2 and TRBJ2-7, the complete variable domain reads EAGVAQSPRYKIIEKRQSVAFWCNPISGHATLYWYQQILGQGPKLLIQFQNNGVVDDSQLPKDRFSAERLKGVDSTLKIQPAKLEDSAVYLCASSLVGLAGVQHEQYFGPGTRLTVT.

Regarding this clonotype: It may be a read error: a sequence one base away is much more abundant. V is TRBV12-3 or TRBV12-4 and J is TRBJ1-5; D might be TRBD1 (6 bases). CDR3 size: 15 residues. CDR3 sequence: CTSSPRTAANQPQHF. The CDR3 DNA follows: TGTACCAGCAGTCCCAGGACAGCGGCCAATCAGCCCCAGCATTTT.

For this clonotype: A much larger clone differs by one base, so this may be a read error. The chain uses TRBV6-2 or TRBV6-3 and TRBJ1-1, with TRBD1 as a possible D gene (5 bases). Germline V gene sequence: CDR1 MNHEY, CDR2 SVGEGT. There are 14 residues in the CDR3. V lost 6 bases, J lost 5 bases, and 16 bases lay in between. CDR3 sequence: CASRYAGHGTEAFF. The CDR3 DNA sequence: TGTGCCAGCAGATATGCGGGGCACGGGACTGAAGCTTTCTTT.